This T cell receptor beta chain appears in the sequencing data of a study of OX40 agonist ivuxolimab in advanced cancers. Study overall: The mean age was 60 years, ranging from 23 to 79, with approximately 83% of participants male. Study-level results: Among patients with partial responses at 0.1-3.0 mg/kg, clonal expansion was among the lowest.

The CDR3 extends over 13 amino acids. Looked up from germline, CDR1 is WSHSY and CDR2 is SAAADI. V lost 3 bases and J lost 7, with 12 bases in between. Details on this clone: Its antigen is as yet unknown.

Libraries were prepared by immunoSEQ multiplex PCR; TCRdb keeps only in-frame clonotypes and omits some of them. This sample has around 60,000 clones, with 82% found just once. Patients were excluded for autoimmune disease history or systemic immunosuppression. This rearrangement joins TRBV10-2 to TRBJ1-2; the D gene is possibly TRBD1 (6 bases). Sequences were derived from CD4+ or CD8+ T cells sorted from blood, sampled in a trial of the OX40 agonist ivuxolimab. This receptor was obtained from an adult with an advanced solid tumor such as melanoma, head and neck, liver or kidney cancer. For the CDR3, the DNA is TGCGCCAGCAGTGAAACGGGGGCGGTTGGCTACACCTTC. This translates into CASSETGAVGYTF.